This entry lists 20 T cell receptor beta chains sequenced from one sample in a study of chemoradiotherapy in HPV16-positive cancers. Profiling relied on immunoSEQ multiplex PCR, and the TCRdb table lists in-frame clones only, not all of them. The table shows some 11,000 clones, with 55% to 70% occurring only once. The specimen was obtained from a patient who underwent chemoradiotherapy. The source of these receptors is a human donor with HPV-associated anogenital cancer.

This chain joins TRBV19 and TRBJ2-3; D is undetermined. The V gene lost 7 bases and the J gene lost 2 bases, with 10 bases spanning the gap. The CDR3 is 13 residues long. Germline CDR1 reads LNHDA; CDR2 reads SQIVND (reference sequence). CDR3 residues: CASNNRPTDTQYF. The CDR3 DNA sequence: TGTGCCAGTAATAACAGACCCACAGATACGCAGTATTTT.

This sequence joins TRBV7-9 and TRBJ1-2; D remains unclear. The CDR3 is made up of 11 amino acids. Per the germline V gene, CDR1 is SEHNR and CDR2 is FQNEAQ (reference sequence). Trimming cost V 0 bases and J 6 bases, with 2 bases left between them. The CDR3 DNA follows: TGTGCCAGCAGCTTAGCCGATGGCTACACCTTC. This encodes CASSLADGYTF.

The V call is TRBV28, the J call TRBJ1-2; 9 nucleotides align to TRBD1. The CDR3 contains 14 residues. Germline CDR1 reads MDHEN; CDR2 reads SYDVKM. The junction had 6 bases not matched to a gene; V was cut back by 4 bases and J by 6 bases. The CDR3 sequence: CASSSGQGSDGYTF. The CDR3 DNA is TGTGCCAGCAGTTCGGGACAGGGCAGTGATGGCTACACCTTC.

V gene TRBV15 combines with J gene TRBJ2-7, with unresolved D. From germline, CDR1 is LNHNV and CDR2 YYDKDF (reference sequence). The V end was cut by 5 bases, the J end by 2 bases, with 16 bases between. The CDR3 loop spans 15 amino acids. The CDR3 DNA is TGTGCCACCAGCGGACGCCGGACGGCCCCCTACGAGCAGTACTTC. As protein: CATSGRRTAPYEQYF. Looking up the rest from reference TRBV15 and TRBJ2-7 gives the full variable domain: DAMVIQNPRYQVTQFGKPVTLSCSQTLNHNVMYWYQQKSSQAPKLLFHYYDKDFNNEADTPDNFQSRRPNTSFCFLDIRSPGLGDTAMYLCATSGRRTAPYEQYFGPGTRLTVT.

This clone occurred once. This chain uses TRBV11-2 with TRBJ2-2; D may correspond to TRBD1 or TRBD2 (6 bases each). The CDR3 length is 15 residues. Trimming removed 5 bases at V and 4 bases at J, with 14 bases between. The V gene's germline CDR1 is SGHAT and CDR2 FQNNGV. CDR3 in amino acids: CASSPRGVSTGELFF. CDR3 in DNA: TGTGCCAGCAGCCCAAGGGGGGTGTCCACCGGGGAGCTGTTTTTT.

V usage is TRBV5-1 and J usage is TRBJ1-4; D not certain. Germline V gives CDR1 SGHRS, CDR2 YFSETQ. The CDR3 covers 15 residues. Trimming took 4 bases from V and 0 from J, leaving 10 bases between them. CDR3 DNA: TGCGCCAGCAGCCTTTCGGGTGCAACTAATGAAAAACTGTTTTTT. The encoded protein is CASSLSGATNEKLFF.

The rearrangement uses TRBV28 and TRBJ2-3; no reliable D call. Germline V gives CDR1 MDHEN, CDR2 SYDVKM. This CDR3 comprises 17 residues. Trimming removed 5 bases at V and 4 bases at J, with 22 bases between. CDR3 sequence reads: CASSPRSVGLSADTQYF. The CDR3 DNA sequence: TGTGCCAGCAGTCCCCGGTCCGTAGGGCTCAGCGCAGATACGCAGTATTTT.

This clone was seen only once. The CDR3 here is CASSLYTRSEGTSGGTPYNEQFF. The CDR3 DNA sequence: TGTGCCAGCAGCCTATACACCCGTAGTGAGGGGACTAGCGGGGGGACACCCTACAATGAGCAGTTCTTC. This sequence joins TRBV4-2 and TRBJ2-1; TRBD2 matches 15 bases. With 4 bases clipped from V and 2 bases from J, the junction kept 21 bases outside the gene matches. This CDR3 spans 23 amino acids. Germline V gene sequence: CDR1 LGHNA, CDR2 YNFKEQ.

This clone was observed a few times. The rearrangement links TRBV18 to TRBJ1-5, with D possibly being TRBD1 (5 bases). This CDR3 is built from 13 residues. V gave up 3 bases and J gave up 4 bases, with 7 bases separating them. Per germline, CDR1 KGHSH and CDR2 LQKENI. The CDR3 here is CASSPGGNQPQHF. CDR3 nucleotides: TGTGCCAGCTCACCGGGGGGAAATCAGCCCCAGCATTTT.

The chain combines TRBV7-9 with TRBJ2-1, with TRBD2 identical over 9 bases. The CDR3 length is 16 residues. Germline-derived CDR1 and CDR2 are SEHNR and FQNEAQ (reference sequence). V lost 2 bases and J lost 1; bases outside the gene matches: 3. The DNA of the CDR3 is TGTGCCAGCAGCTTACCCCTAGCGGGGTCCTACAATGAGCAGTTCTTC. Encoded protein: CASSLPLAGSYNEQFF.

The genes are TRBV11-2 and TRBJ2-1; a weak D match, TRBD1 (5 bases). The CDR3 loop spans 16 amino acids. The germline CDR1 and CDR2 sequences are SGHAT and FQNNGV. V shed 5 bases and J shed 5 bases, with 19 bases lying between them. CDR3 nucleotides: TGTGCCAGCAGCCCCCTCCAGGGCAAACCGCACAATGAGCAGTTCTTC. Encoded protein: CASSPLQGKPHNEQFF.

The chain joins TRBV7-8 to TRBJ2-5; D is ambiguous. Germline-derived CDR1 and CDR2 are SGHVS and FQNEAQ. Trimming stripped 3 bases from V and 0 bases from J, with 8 bases between. The CDR3 runs 14 residues. CDR3 coding DNA: TGTGCCAGCAGCTTGGGCAGGTACCAAGAGACCCAGTACTTC. As protein: CASSLGRYQETQYF.

V gene TRBV27 combines with J gene TRBJ2-7, with D hard to call. Trimming took off 3 bases at V and 0 bases at J, with 9 bases between the two ends. Germline V lookup: CDR1 MNHEY, CDR2 SMNVEV (reference sequence). The CDR3 has 14 amino acids. The CDR3 coding sequence is TGTGCCAGCAGTTTTGATAGGAGCTCCTACGAGCAGTACTTC. It specifies CASSFDRSSYEQYF.

The chain employs TRBV21-1 and TRBJ1-3. TRBV21-1 is a pseudogene segment. CDR3 size: 17 residues. DNA of the CDR3: TGTGCCAGCAGCTCCCAAAAGAAGACGCAGACTGGAAACACCATATATTTT. Translation: CASSSQKKTQTGNTIYF.

V and J are TRBV7-2 and TRBJ2-7; 8 bases are a match to TRBD2. The CDR3 spans 15 residues. The junction had 10 bases not matched to a gene; V was cut back by 2 bases and J by 7 bases. The germline gives CDR1 SGHTA, CDR2 FQGNSA. The chain's CDR3 is CASSLNPAGAFEQYF. CDR3 coding DNA: TGTGCCAGCAGCTTAAATCCAGCGGGGGCGTTTGAGCAGTACTTC. The full variable domain, in which reference TRBV7-2 and TRBJ2-7 provide the parts outside the CDR3, is GAGVSQSPSNKVTEKGKDVELRCDPISGHTALYWYRQSLGQGLEFLIYFQGNSAPDKSGLPSDRFSAERTGGSVSTLTIQRTQQEDSAVYLCASSLNPAGAFEQYFGPGTRLTVT.

This clone was observed a handful of times. In DNA, the CDR3 is TGTGCCAGTAGTAGACAGGGTTACCAGCCCCAGCATTTT. Residues: CASSRQGYQPQHF. V gene TRBV19 combines with J gene TRBJ1-5; 7 bases are a match to TRBD1. The CDR3 has 13 residues. The germline V gene encodes CDR1 LNHDA and CDR2 SQIVND (reference sequence). Trimming at V came to 4 bases and at J to 7 bases, leaving 4 bases not matched to a gene.

This chain connects TRBV18 to TRBJ2-7; 7 nucleotides agree with TRBD1. CDR3 size: 18 residues. Germline V gives CDR1 KGHSH, CDR2 LQKENI. With V trimmed by 3 bases and J by 2 bases, 16 bases remained unmatched. The CDR3 DNA follows: TGTGCCAGCTCACCTTGGACCTTACTAGAGGGGGCGACCTACGAGCAGTACTTC. Translating it yields CASSPWTLLEGATYEQYF.

CDR3 sequence reads: CATSRDMREQYF. CDR3 in DNA: TGTGCCACCAGCAGAGATATGCGCGAGCAGTACTTC. This chain uses TRBV15 with TRBJ2-7; no definite D call. The ends were cut back, 0 bases at V and 6 bases at J, with 6 bases in the middle. From germline, CDR1 is LNHNV and CDR2 YYDKDF (reference sequence). The CDR3 extends over 12 amino acids.

V usage is TRBV2 and J usage is TRBJ2-6, with D uncertain. Germline CDR1 is SNHLY and CDR2 is FYNNEI. The CDR3 totals 13 residues. V dropped 6 bases and J dropped 0 bases, with 3 bases sitting between them. CDR3 sequence reads: CASRTSGANVLTF. CDR3 DNA sequence: TGTGCCAGCAGGACCTCTGGGGCCAACGTCCTGACTTTC.

The chain is built from TRBV7-9 and TRBJ1-2; D is ambiguous. The CDR3 is made up of 15 amino acids. The germline V gene has CDR1 SEHNR and CDR2 FQNEAQ (reference sequence). The V gene lost 1 base and the J gene lost 4 bases, with 13 bases spanning the gap. The CDR3 spells CASSLDPTAAYGYTF. The CDR3 DNA reads as TGTGCCAGCAGCTTAGACCCAACAGCGGCCTATGGCTACACCTTC.